This TCR beta chain emerged from a study of OX40 agonist ivuxolimab in advanced cancers. TCRdb's table, derived via immunoSEQ multiplex PCR, lists solely in-frame clones and lacks some. The sample includes 55,000 to 70,000 clones, approximately 83% of them seen just once. General study results and limits: Antigen specificity of clonally expanded peripheral T cells was not established.

Concerning this clone: The antigen is unknown.

Looked up from germline, CDR1 is SEHNR and CDR2 is FQNEAQ (reference sequence). CDR3 length: 13 residues. V was cut by 5 bases and J by 5 bases, with 10 bases left in between. The sample consisted of CD4+ or CD8+ T cells sorted from blood, taken in a trial of the OX40 agonist ivuxolimab. The chain recombines TRBV7-9 with TRBJ1-5, with D maybe TRBD1 (5 bases). The TCR was taken from an adult with an advanced solid tumor such as melanoma, head and neck, liver or kidney cancer. The CDR3 coding sequence is TGTGCCAGCAGCGCCGACAGTTATCAGCCCCAGCATTTT. This sequence encodes CASSADSYQPQHF.